Below, one T cell receptor beta chain is given with its context. This clone's antigen is unknown. No per-base quality is available; no much larger clone lies one base away. Via the germline V gene, CDR1 is MNHEY and CDR2 SVGAGI. The trim is 2 bases for V and 2 bases for J, with a gap of 12 bases between the germline ends. From the cysteine up to the phenylalanine, the CDR3 has a length of 15 residues. The entry retains the CDR3 DNA only, 45 bases that are in frame from base 1. TCRbeta CDR3 regions were amplified from genomic DNA using the immunoSEQ Assay, a bias-controlled multiplex PCR. The authors' analysis ran thus. Within the assay, amplification of reference gene primers was used to estimate how many nucleated cells each sample contained. Sequence reads were collapsed and filtered to measure the absolute abundance of every unique TCRbeta CDR3 rearrangement. Productive Simpson clonality was computed per sample as the square root of Simpson's diversity index over productive rearrangements. Imported from immuneACCESS, the table was reduced by TCRdb to in-frame sequences with V and J called. These copies leave out some clones; in studies compared against another copy, an unresolved V gene accounts for under half, and the cause of the remainder is not known. From that table come the V and J calls and clone size; the DNA was used to work out D and trimming. This sample gives about 370,000 clones in total; approximately 89% of them show up just once. The ten biggest clones cover less than 2% of the sample.

This sample stems from a study of blood T cell repertoires in COVID-19 (dated by TCRdb to the early 2020s). At the level of the whole study: The collaborator samples originated in the United States, Italy and Spain and spanned the acute and convalescent phases of COVID-19. Samples were obtained from the ongoing ImmuneRACE study (first 160 participants) and from 1,254 subjects provided by 6 global collaborators. The material from the prospective study consisted of cDNA or gDNA derived from T cells, B-cell-depleted T cells, or PBMCs. Subjects who had been exposed to COVID-19, were actively infected with it, or had recovered from it provided the deeply sampled blood TCRbeta repertoires that made up the dataset. Where HLA class I and class II types were available, the types were taken from metadata supplied by the sample provider, not from assay-based typing. Sample metadata almost always included a de-identified subject ID, COVID-19 status, age in years and sex. The repertoires were released in a freely available public database intended as a resource for research on the immune response to SARS-CoV-2. The study at large found these results: Clinical and demographic metadata were provided uncurated, with the amount varying by source and participant.

Enrolling through a virtual design, the prospective study's participants ranged in age from about 18 to 100 years and lived across roughly 23 United States geographic areas. Cohort assignment in the prospective study relied on participant-reported clinical history from a screening survey and a study questionnaire. For ImmuneRACE Cohort 3, a participant was defined as recovered based on two consecutive negative NP/OP PCR tests, clearance by a healthcare professional, or resolution of symptoms. Mobile phlebotomists in the prospective study collected whole blood, serum and a nasopharyngeal or oropharyngeal swab from every participant. Prospective study participants could optionally give additional blood draws and questionnaires over a 2-month period. Prospective study blood samples were shipped either frozen or at room temperature before DNA extraction.

The sequenced material came from PBMCs or T cells enriched from blood (not recorded which). This chain is built from TRBV6-5 and TRBJ1-1, with a weak D call of TRBD1 (5 bases match). The TCR comes from a woman in her twenties or thirties who had recovered from COVID-19. Here the CDR3 is given as CASSYGGKTNTEAFF. The DNA reads as follows: TGTGCCAGCAGTTACGGGGGGAAGACAAACACTGAAGCTTTCTTT.